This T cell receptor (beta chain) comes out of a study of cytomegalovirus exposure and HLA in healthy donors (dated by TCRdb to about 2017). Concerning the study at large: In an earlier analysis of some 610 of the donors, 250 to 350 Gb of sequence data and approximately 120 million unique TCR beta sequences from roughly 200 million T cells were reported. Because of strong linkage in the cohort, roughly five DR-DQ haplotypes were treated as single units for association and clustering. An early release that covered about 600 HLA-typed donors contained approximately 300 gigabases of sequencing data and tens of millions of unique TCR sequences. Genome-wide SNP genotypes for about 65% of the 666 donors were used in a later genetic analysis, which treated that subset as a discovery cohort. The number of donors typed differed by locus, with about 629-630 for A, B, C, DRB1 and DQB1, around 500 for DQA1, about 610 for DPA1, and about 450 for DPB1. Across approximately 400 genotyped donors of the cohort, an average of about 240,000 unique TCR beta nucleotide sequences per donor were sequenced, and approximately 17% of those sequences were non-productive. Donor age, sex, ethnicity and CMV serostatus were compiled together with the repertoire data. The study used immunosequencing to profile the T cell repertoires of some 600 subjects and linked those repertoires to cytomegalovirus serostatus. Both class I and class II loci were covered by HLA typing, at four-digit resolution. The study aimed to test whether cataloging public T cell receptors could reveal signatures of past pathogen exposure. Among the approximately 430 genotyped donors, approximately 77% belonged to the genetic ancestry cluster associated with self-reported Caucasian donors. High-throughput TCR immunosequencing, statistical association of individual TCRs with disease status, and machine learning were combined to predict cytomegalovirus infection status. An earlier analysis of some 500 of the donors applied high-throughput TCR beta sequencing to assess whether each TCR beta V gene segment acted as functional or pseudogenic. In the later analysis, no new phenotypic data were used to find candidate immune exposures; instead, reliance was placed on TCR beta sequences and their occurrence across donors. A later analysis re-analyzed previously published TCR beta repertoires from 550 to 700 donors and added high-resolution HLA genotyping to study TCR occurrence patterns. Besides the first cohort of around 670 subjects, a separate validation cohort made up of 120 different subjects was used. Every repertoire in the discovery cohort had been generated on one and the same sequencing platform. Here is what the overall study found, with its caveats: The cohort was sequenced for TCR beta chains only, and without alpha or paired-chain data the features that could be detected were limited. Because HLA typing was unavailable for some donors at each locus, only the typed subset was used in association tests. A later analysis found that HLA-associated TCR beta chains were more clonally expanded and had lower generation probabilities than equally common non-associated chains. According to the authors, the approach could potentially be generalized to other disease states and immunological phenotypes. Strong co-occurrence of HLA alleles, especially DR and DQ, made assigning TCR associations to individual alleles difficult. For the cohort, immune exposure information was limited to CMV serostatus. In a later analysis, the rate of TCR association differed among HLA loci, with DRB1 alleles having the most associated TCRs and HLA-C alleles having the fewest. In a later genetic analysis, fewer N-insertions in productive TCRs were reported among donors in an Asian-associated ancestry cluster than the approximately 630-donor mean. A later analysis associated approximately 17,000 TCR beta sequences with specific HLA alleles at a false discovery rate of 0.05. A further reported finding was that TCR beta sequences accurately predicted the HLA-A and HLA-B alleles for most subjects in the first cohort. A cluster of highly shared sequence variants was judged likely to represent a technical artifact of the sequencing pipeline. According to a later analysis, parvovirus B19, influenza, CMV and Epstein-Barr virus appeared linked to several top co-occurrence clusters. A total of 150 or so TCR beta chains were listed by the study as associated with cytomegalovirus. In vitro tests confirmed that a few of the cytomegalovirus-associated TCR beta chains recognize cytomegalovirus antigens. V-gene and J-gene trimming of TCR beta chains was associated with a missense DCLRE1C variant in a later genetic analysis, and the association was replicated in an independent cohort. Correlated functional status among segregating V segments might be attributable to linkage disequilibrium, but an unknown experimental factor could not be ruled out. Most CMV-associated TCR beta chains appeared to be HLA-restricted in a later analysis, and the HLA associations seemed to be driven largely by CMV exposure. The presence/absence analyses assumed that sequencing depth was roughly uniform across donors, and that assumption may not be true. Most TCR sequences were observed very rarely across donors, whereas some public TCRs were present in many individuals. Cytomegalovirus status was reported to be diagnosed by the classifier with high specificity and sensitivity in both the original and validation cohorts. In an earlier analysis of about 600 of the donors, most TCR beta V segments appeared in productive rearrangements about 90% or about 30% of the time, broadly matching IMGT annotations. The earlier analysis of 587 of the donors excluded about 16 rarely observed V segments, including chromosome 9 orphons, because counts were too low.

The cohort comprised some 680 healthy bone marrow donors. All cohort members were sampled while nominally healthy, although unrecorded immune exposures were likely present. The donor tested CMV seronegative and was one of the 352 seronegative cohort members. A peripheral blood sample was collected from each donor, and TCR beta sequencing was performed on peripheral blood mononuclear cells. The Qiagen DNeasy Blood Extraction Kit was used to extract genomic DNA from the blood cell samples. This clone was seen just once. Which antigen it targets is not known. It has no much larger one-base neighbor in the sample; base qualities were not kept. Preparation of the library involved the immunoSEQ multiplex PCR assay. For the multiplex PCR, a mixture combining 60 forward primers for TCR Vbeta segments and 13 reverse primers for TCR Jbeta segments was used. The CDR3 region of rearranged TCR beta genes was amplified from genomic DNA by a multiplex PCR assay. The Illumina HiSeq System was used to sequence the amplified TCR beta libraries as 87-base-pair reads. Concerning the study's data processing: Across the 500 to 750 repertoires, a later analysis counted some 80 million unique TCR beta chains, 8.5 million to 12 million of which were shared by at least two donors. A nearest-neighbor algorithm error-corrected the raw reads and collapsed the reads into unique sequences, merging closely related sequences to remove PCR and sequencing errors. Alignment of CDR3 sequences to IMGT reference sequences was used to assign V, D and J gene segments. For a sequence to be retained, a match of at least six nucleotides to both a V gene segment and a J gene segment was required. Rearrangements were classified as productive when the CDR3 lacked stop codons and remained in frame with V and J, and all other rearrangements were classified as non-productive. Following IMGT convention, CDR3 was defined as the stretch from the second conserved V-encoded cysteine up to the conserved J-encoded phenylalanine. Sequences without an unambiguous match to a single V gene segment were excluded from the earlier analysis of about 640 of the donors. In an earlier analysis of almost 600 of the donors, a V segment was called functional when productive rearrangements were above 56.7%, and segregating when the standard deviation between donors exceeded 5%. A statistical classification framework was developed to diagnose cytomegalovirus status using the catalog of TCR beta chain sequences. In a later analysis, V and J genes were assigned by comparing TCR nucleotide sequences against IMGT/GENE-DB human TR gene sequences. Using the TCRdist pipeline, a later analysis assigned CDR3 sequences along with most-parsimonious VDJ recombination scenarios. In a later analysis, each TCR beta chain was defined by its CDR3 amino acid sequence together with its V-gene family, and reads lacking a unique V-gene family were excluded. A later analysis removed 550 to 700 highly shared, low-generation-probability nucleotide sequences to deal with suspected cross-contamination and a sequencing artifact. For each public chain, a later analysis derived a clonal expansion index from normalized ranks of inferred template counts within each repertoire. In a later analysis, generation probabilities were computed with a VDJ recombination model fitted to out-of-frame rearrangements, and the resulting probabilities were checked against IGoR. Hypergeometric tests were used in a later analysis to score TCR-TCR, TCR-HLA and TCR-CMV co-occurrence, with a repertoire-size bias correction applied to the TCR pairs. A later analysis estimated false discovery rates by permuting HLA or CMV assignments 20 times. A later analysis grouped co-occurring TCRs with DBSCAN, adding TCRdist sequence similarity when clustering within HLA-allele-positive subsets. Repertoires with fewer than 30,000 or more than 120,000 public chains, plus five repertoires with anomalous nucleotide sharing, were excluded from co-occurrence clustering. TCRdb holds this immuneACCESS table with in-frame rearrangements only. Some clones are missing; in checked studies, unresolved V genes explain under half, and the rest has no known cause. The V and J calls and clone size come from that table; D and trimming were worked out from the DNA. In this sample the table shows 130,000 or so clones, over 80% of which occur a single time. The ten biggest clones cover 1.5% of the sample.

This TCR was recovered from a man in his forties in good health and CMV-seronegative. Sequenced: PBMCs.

The CDR3 corresponds to CASKGDGYNEQFF. The sequenced DNA is TGTGCCAGCAAGGGGGACGGCTACAATGAGCAGTTCTTC. The V and J genes are TRBV2 and TRBJ2-1; TRBD1 is a weak D gene call, 6 bases matching. The cysteine opens and the phenylalanine closes a CDR3 of 13 amino acids. This entry keeps only the CDR3 DNA: 39 bases, framed from base 1. Trimming removed 7 bases from V and 3 bases from J, leaving 10 bases between the germline ends. According to the germline V gene, CDR1 reads SNHLY and CDR2 reads FYNNEI.